This T cell receptor beta chain was found in a study of blood T cell repertoires in COVID-19. Study context: Sources were T cells, B-cell-depleted T cells, or PBMCs; the material itself was cDNA or gDNA.

Germline CDR1 and CDR2: LNHDA and SQIVND (reference sequence). V was clipped by 2 bases and J by 0 bases, with 8 bases between them. This CDR3 spans 15 amino acids. Authors' data handling: Reference gene primer amplification gave nucleated cell count estimates. Clones were read by immunoSEQ multiplex PCR, and TCRdb kept only the in-frame ones, dropping some. V, J and clone size are those of that table, while D and trimming were read from the DNA. This sample has tens of thousands of clones; approximately 86% occur once, and the top ten carry roughly 15%. This clone was counted only a few times. The specimen sequenced was peripheral blood. The source is a man in his 60s with active or convalescent COVID-19. V usage is TRBV19 and J usage is TRBJ2-1; D not resolved. CDR3 bases: TGTGCCAGTAGTATAAATGGCAACTCCTACAATGAGCAGTTCTTC. Protein sequence: CASSINGNSYNEQFF.